A single sample gave rise to the 31 T cell receptor beta chains below, sequenced in a study of technical replicates of blood from a handful of donors. The protocol was immunoSEQ multiplex PCR, while the TCRdb copy is restricted to in-frame clones and leaves out a portion. The top ten clones hold roughly 4.8% of a sample with about 62,000 clones, 80% to 90% of them seen once. Material for sequencing was PBMCs. The receptor set was obtained from a human donor in good health. Some clones in this sample may be carry-over from other donors' samples.

The chain uses TRBV4-3 and TRBJ2-7; 12 bases match TRBD2. CDR1 is LGHNA, CDR2 YSLEER, per germline. The CDR3 totals 15 residues. The V and J ends lost 4 bases and 3 bases, in that order; junction bases with no gene match: 4. The CDR3 sequence: CASSLGLAGYYEQYF. DNA for the CDR3: TGCGCCAGCAGCCTTGGACTAGCGGGATACTACGAGCAGTACTTC.

The rearrangement joins TRBV4-1 to TRBJ2-7; 8 bases are a match to TRBD2. V was pared by 5 bases and J by 6 bases, with 9 bases of the junction left unmatched. The germline gives CDR1 MGHRA, CDR2 YSYEKL. CDR3 length: 14 amino acids. The CDR3 region has the DNA TGCGCCAGCAGCTCTCCGGGACTAGGCCCCGAGCAGTACTTC. Its protein product is CASSSPGLGPEQYF.

The rearrangement links TRBV7-9 to TRBJ1-1; the D gene is possibly TRBD1 (6 bases). Germline CDR1 reads SEHNR; CDR2 reads FQNEAQ (reference sequence). Trimming cost V 3 bases and J 3 bases, with 20 bases left between them. This CDR3 region has 17 residues. As DNA, the CDR3 is TGTGCCAGCAGCTTGCCCCGGGACAAGGGTCCGGACACTGAAGCTTTCTTT. Protein product: CASSLPRDKGPDTEAFF.

This clone was counted a single time. The V and J genes are TRBV30 and TRBJ2-2; unclear D gene. Germline V lookup: CDR1 GTSNPN, CDR2 SVGIG (reference sequence). CDR3 length: 13 amino acids. Deletions cut 0 bases from V and 3 bases from J, with 5 bases between. This CDR3 reads CAWSVRDTGELFF. Here the CDR3 DNA reads TGTGCCTGGAGTGTACGAGACACCGGGGAGCTGTTTTTT.

This rearrangement joins TRBV11-1 to TRBJ2-7; 10 nucleotides align to TRBD2. The germline gives CDR1 SGHAT, CDR2 FQDESV (reference sequence). Trimming cost V 5 bases and J 5 bases; bases outside gene matches: 9. CDR3 length: 15 residues. For the CDR3, the DNA is TGTGCCAGCAGCCTGCGGACTAGCGGATACAACGAGCAGTACTTC. Its protein is CASSLRTSGYNEQYF.

This chain connects TRBV5-4 to TRBJ1-1; no firm D call. V was trimmed by 0 bases and J by 1 base, leaving 7 bases between them. This CDR3 region has 14 residues. The germline V gene encodes CDR1 SGHNT and CDR2 YYREEE (reference sequence). The CDR3 reads CASSLAGGNTEAFF. CDR3 bases: TGTGCCAGCAGCTTGGCAGGTGGGAACACTGAAGCTTTCTTT. The full variable domain, its missing parts supplied by reference TRBV5-4 and TRBJ1-1, is ETGVTQSPTHLIKTRGQQVTLRCSSQSGHNTVSWYQQALGQGPQFIFQYYREEENGRGNFPPRFSGLQFPNYSSELNVNALELDDSALYLCASSLAGGNTEAFFGQGTRLTVV.

The rearrangement joins TRBV5-6 to TRBJ2-7; 7 nucleotides agree with TRBD1. Unmatched junction bases numbered 10, after V lost 0 bases and J lost 7 bases. CDR3 length: 15 residues. Germline CDR1 and CDR2: SGHDT and YYEEEE. The CDR3 region is CASSLAVTGSEEQYF. The CDR3 DNA reads as TGTGCCAGCAGCTTGGCCGTGACAGGGAGCGAGGAGCAGTACTTC.

The chain employs TRBV27 and TRBJ1-2, with D possibly matching TRBD1 (5 bases). This CDR3 comprises 14 residues. Germline CDR1 and CDR2: MNHEY and SMNVEV (reference sequence). V shed 6 bases and J shed 3 bases, with 14 bases lying between them. CDR3 nucleotide sequence: TGTGCCAGCAGCCGCGGGGCCCCTTACTATGGCTACACCTTC. It specifies CASSRGAPYYGYTF.

The V gene is TRBV27, the J gene TRBJ1-6; D remains unclear. Looked up from germline, CDR1 is MNHEY and CDR2 is SMNVEV (reference sequence). V lost 3 bases to trimming and J lost 2 bases, with 8 bases between them. The CDR3 contains 15 residues. The CDR3 loop reads CASSLGRTYNSPLHF. In nucleotides, the CDR3 is TGTGCCAGCAGTTTGGGGAGGACCTATAATTCACCCCTCCACTTT.

The genes are TRBV4-2 and TRBJ2-1; 8 positions match TRBD2. Germline CDR1 is LGHNA and CDR2 is YNFKEQ. This CDR3 has 15 amino acids. The trim removed 4 bases at V and 9 bases at J, leaving 11 bases unmatched. CDR3 DNA: TGTGCCAGCAGCCTCGCTCGCGGGGGGCCCGGTGAGCAGTTCTTC. This codes for CASSLARGGPGEQFF.

V is TRBV7-3 and J is TRBJ2-5, with 9 bases matching TRBD2. This CDR3 has 16 amino acids. The germline V gene has CDR1 SGHTA and CDR2 FQGTGA. The J segment lost 1 base and the V segment lost 2 bases, leaving 5 bases of the junction unmatched. The CDR3: CASSLVGGGAQETQYF. The CDR3, as DNA: TGTGCCAGCAGCTTAGTGGGCGGGGGGGCCCAAGAGACCCAGTACTTC. Full variable domain (rest looked up from reference TRBV7-3 and TRBJ2-5): GAGVSQTPSNKVTEKGKYVELRCDPISGHTALYWYRQSLGQGPEFLIYFQGTGAADDSGLPNDRFFAVRPEGSVSTLKIQRTERGDSAVYLCASSLVGGGAQETQYFGPGTRLLVL.

The rearrangement joins TRBV4-1 to TRBJ2-5, with 7 nucleotides matching TRBD1. Looked up from germline, CDR1 is MGHRA and CDR2 is YSYEKL. V was pared by 4 bases and J by 3 bases, with 8 bases of the junction left unmatched. The CDR3 totals 15 residues. CDR3 region: CASSPRGGNKETQYF. The CDR3 DNA reads TGCGCCAGCAGCCCTCGAGGGGGCAACAAAGAGACCCAGTACTTC.

The chain joins TRBV12-5 to TRBJ1-1; D ambiguous. Germline V gene sequence: CDR1 LGHNT, CDR2 FRNRAP. Trimming took 7 bases from V and 5 from J, leaving 20 bases between them. The CDR3 spans 15 residues. The CDR3 sequence: CASAPTRPFGTEAFF. The CDR3 DNA follows: TGTGCTAGTGCCCCGACACGCCCGTTTGGGACTGAAGCTTTCTTT.

This sequence joins TRBV5-1 and TRBJ1-1; 9 bases line up with TRBD1. V was clipped by 4 bases and J by 1 base; unmatched bases: 2. Germline V gene lookup returns CDR1 SGHRS and CDR2 YFSETQ. The CDR3 contains 14 residues. The CDR3 sequence is CASSEGQGNTEAFF. The DNA for the CDR3 is TGCGCCAGCAGCGAGGGACAGGGGAACACTGAAGCTTTCTTT.

The chain uses TRBV6-5 and TRBJ1-1; D perhaps matches TRBD1 (5 bases). This CDR3 is built from 14 residues. The V gene lost 7 bases and the J gene lost 5 bases, with 17 bases spanning the gap. Germline V lookup: CDR1 MNHEY, CDR2 SVGAGI. CDR3 DNA: TGTGCCAGCACCCCGGGGGAGAGGAGGACTGAAGCTTTCTTT. As protein: CASTPGERRTEAFF.

The genes are TRBV29-1 and TRBJ2-6; TRBD1 agrees at 10 bases. Germline V CDR1 and CDR2: SQVTM, ANQGSEA. CDR3 length: 19 residues. J gave up 0 bases and V 5 bases, and 13 bases lay outside the gene matches. The CDR3 nucleotides are TGCAGCGTTATAGGGACAGGGGTCCTGATCGGCTCTGGGGCCAACGTCCTGACTTTC. Its protein product is CSVIGTGVLIGSGANVLTF.

A single count supports this clone. The chain has TRBV4-2 and TRBJ2-5; TRBD2 matches 7 bases. V lost 1 base and J lost 3; bases outside the gene matches: 8. Germline CDR1 is LGHNA and CDR2 is YNFKEQ. The CDR3 loop spans 16 amino acids. This CDR3 reads CASSQGLFSGEETQYF. CDR3 sequence (DNA): TGTGCCAGCAGCCAAGGATTGTTCAGCGGGGAAGAGACCCAGTACTTC.

The V gene is TRBV5-4, the J gene TRBJ2-5, with no clear D. CDR1 is SGHNT, CDR2 YYREEE, per germline (reference sequence). The CDR3 totals 14 residues. V lost 0 bases and J lost 6, with 12 bases in between. The CDR3 protein is CASSLAASRQTQYF. In DNA, the CDR3 is TGTGCCAGCAGCTTGGCAGCTAGTCGGCAGACCCAGTACTTC.

J is TRBJ2-6 and V is TRBV5-1; no reliable D call. The germline V and J ends were trimmed by 0 bases and 3 bases, with 7 bases remaining between them. The CDR3 consists of 15 residues. Germline CDR1 reads SGHRS; CDR2 reads YFSETQ. The CDR3 is CASSLGGGGANVLTF. Written as DNA, the CDR3 is TGCGCCAGCAGCTTGGGCGGCGGTGGGGCCAACGTCCTGACTTTC.

This sequence joins TRBV19 and TRBJ2-1, with TRBD2 matching 10 bases. Trimming removed 4 bases from V and 6 bases from J; junction bases left unmatched: 9. The length of the CDR3 is 16 residues. In germline, CDR1 is LNHDA, CDR2 SQIVND (reference sequence). This chain's CDR3 is CASSTLAGKGTNEQFF. CDR3 bases: TGTGCCAGTAGTACACTAGCGGGGAAGGGTACCAATGAGCAGTTCTTC.

The chain carries TRBV5-1 and TRBJ1-1; maybe TRBD1 (5 bases). This CDR3 has 15 residues. Germline CDR1 reads SGHRS; CDR2 reads YFSETQ. V was cut by 2 bases and J by 1 base, with 12 bases left in between. CDR3 bases: TGCGCCAGCAGCTTATTGACAGAGAGGAACACTGAAGCTTTCTTT. Protein product: CASSLLTERNTEAFF.

This clone showed up just a few times. The rearrangement links TRBV12-5 to TRBJ2-3; 12 bases fit TRBD2. Germline V gene data show CDR1 as LGHNT and CDR2 as FRNRAP. After removal of 4 bases from V and 5 bases from J, the junction contained 4 bases not matched to a gene. This CDR3 contains 15 residues. This CDR3 is CASGSWTSGIDTQYF. The CDR3 DNA reads TGTGCTAGTGGTTCGTGGACTAGCGGGATAGATACGCAGTATTTT.

The chain carries TRBV6-5 and TRBJ2-7; 7 bases agree with TRBD2. The CDR3 length is 14 residues. The germline V gene encodes CDR1 MNHEY and CDR2 SVGAGI. The V segment lost 1 base and the J segment 4 bases; nucleotides outside the gene matches: 4. CDR3 sequence: CASSYLGGVYEQYF. CDR3 in DNA: TGTGCCAGCAGTTACTTGGGGGGGGTATACGAGCAGTACTTC.

This chain links TRBV7-2 with TRBJ2-3; 8 positions agree with TRBD1. Germline CDR1 is SGHTA and CDR2 is FQGNSA. CDR3 length: 15 residues. V lost 6 bases to trimming and J lost 1 base; unmatched junction nucleotides: 6. The CDR3 reads CASRTTRGRTDTQYF. The CDR3 DNA reads TGTGCCAGCAGAACAACCAGGGGGCGCACAGATACGCAGTATTTT.

A single count supports this clone. In DNA form, the CDR3 reads TGTGCCAGCCCACCGGGTTCTAGCGGGAGGAGGAAGCGAGATACGCAGTATTTT. This sequence encodes CASPPGSSGRRKRDTQYF. The chain uses TRBV14 and TRBJ2-3, with 11 positions matching TRBD2. Germline V gene data show CDR1 as SGHDN and CDR2 as FVKESK. This CDR3 spans 18 amino acids. Trimming at V came to 8 bases and at J to 5 bases, leaving 18 bases not matched to a gene. Using reference TRBV14 and TRBJ2-3 for the parts outside the CDR3, the full variable domain is EAGVTQFPSHSVIEKGQTVTLRCDPISGHDNLYWYRRVMGKEIKFLLHFVKESKQDESGMPNNRFLAERTGGTYSTLKVQPAELEDSGVYFCASPPGSSGRRKRDTQYFGPGTRLTVL.

This clone was detected only a few times. This rearrangement joins TRBV29-1 to TRBJ1-1; 8 bases map to TRBD1. CDR1 SQVTM and CDR2 ANQGSEA come from the germline V gene. The CDR3 has 14 amino acids. The trim removed 4 bases at V and 3 bases at J, leaving 7 bases unmatched. CDR3 sequence reads: CSVGQGTTYTEAFF. CDR3 DNA: TGCAGCGTTGGACAGGGGACAACCTACACTGAAGCTTTCTTT.

This chain links TRBV6-5 with TRBJ2-3, with 7 bases lining up with TRBD2. Germline CDR1 reads MNHEY; CDR2 reads SVGAGI. J gave up 4 bases and V 7 bases, and 8 bases lay outside the gene matches. CDR3 size: 14 residues. This CDR3 reads CASNSGGGADTQYF. The CDR3 nucleotides are TGTGCCAGCAATTCGGGGGGAGGGGCAGATACGCAGTATTTT.

This chain joins TRBV5-1 and TRBJ2-1, with D tentatively TRBD1 (5 bases). Germline V gene lookup returns CDR1 SGHRS and CDR2 YFSETQ. V was trimmed by 4 bases and J by 2 bases, leaving 13 bases between them. The CDR3 is 15 residues long. CDR3 sequence (DNA): TGCGCCAGCAGCCCCCGGGCAGGGACCTACAATGAGCAGTTCTTC. This gives the protein CASSPRAGTYNEQFF.

V is TRBV27 and J is TRBJ2-2; D ambiguous. Germline V gives CDR1 MNHEY, CDR2 SMNVEV (reference sequence). V was shortened by 5 bases and J by 7 bases, with 14 bases between the two germline ends. The CDR3 runs to 14 residues. CDR3 sequence reads: CASSPQSGLGELFF. CDR3 in DNA: TGTGCCAGCAGTCCTCAGTCTGGCCTCGGGGAGCTGTTTTTT.

The gene calls are TRBV2 and TRBJ1-2; D unclear. V lost 7 bases and J lost 5, with 17 bases in between. CDR3 size: 14 residues. CDR1 and CDR2 (germline): SNHLY, FYNNEI. CDR3 region: CASNGGRSLYGYTF. CDR3 nucleotides: TGTGCCAGCAACGGCGGCAGAAGTCTATATGGCTACACCTTC.

This clone was counted only a few times. The chain couples TRBV5-4 to TRBJ1-2; a weak D match, TRBD1 (6 bases). Germline assignment: CDR1 SGHNT and CDR2 YYREEE (reference sequence). Trimming left V 1 base short and J 7 bases short, with 23 bases between. The CDR3 runs to 17 residues. The chain's CDR3 is CASSLSGRGRGVSGYTF. Written as DNA, the CDR3 is TGTGCCAGCAGCTTGTCGGGTCGGGGCAGGGGAGTATCTGGCTACACCTTC.